This TCR beta chain emerged from a study of T cells in pancreatic ductal adenocarcinoma. Regarding the study as a whole: Tumor samples had fewer productive templates and approximately 8.8-fold fewer unique clonotypes than blood.

Germline lookup yields CDR1 MRHNA and CDR2 SNTAGT. Trimming left V 2 bases short and J 2 bases short, with 10 bases between. This CDR3 spans 15 amino acids. The table came from immunoSEQ multiplex PCR; TCRdb's copy has only in-frame clones and leaves some out. This table has roughly 100,000 clones, over 90% appearing once. Turning to this clone: Its antigen is unidentified.

Surgery without prior neoadjuvant therapy was the treatment of the selected pancreatic ductal adenocarcinoma patients. This chain links TRBV6-4 with TRBJ2-1; D perhaps matches TRBD1 (5 bases). Material for sequencing was PBMCs. The TCR originated in a human donor with pancreatic ductal adenocarcinoma. CDR3 bases: TGTGCCAGCAGTGACGGGCAGGGCCCCTACAATGAGCAGTTCTTC. Translation: CASSDGQGPYNEQFF.